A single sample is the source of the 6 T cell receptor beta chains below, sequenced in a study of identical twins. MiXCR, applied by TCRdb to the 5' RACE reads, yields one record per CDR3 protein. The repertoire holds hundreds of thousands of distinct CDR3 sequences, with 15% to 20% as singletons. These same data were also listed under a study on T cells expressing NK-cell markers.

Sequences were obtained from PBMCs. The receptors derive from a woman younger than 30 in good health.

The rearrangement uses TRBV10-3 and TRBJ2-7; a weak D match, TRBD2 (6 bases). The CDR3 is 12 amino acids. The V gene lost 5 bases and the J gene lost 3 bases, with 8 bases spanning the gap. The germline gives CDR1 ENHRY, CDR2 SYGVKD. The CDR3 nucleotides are TGTGCCATCAGTTCGGGGGACTACGAGCAGTACTTC. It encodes CAISSGDYEQYF.

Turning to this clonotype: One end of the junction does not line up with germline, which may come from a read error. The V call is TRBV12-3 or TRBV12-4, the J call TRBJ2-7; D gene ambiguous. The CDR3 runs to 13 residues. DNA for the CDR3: TGTGCCAGCACCCCGTGGGCCTCCGACGAGCAGTACTTC. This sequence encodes CASTPWASDEQYF.

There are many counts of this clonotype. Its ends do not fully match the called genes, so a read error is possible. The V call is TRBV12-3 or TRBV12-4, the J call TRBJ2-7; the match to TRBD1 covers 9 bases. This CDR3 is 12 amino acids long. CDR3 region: CASSGTGYEQYF. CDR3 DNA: TGCGCCAGCAGCGGGACAGGGTACGAGCAGTACTTC.

The CDR3 nucleotides are TGTGCCAGCAGTGAACTAGCGGGTCCCTACGAGCAGTACTTC. Translating it yields CASSELAGPYEQYF. The chain combines TRBV14 with TRBJ2-7, with 9 bases fitting TRBD2. Germline-derived CDR1 and CDR2 are SGHDN and FVKESK. The CDR3 is 14 amino acids. With 6 bases clipped from V and 2 bases from J, the junction kept 5 bases outside the gene matches. The full variable domain, completed using reference TRBV14 and TRBJ2-7, is EAGVTQFPSHSVIEKGQTVTLRCDPISGHDNLYWYRRVMGKEIKFLLHFVKESKQDESGMPNNRFLAERTGGTYSTLKVQPAELEDSGVYFCASSELAGPYEQYFGPGTRLTVT.

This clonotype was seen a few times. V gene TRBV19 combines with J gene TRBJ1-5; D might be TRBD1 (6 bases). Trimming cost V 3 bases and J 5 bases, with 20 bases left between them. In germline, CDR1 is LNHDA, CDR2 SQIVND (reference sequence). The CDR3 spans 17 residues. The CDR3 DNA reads TGTGCCAGTAGTATGAATCCGCTCCGGGACATTGATCAGCCCCAGCATTTT. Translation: CASSMNPLRDIDQPQHF.

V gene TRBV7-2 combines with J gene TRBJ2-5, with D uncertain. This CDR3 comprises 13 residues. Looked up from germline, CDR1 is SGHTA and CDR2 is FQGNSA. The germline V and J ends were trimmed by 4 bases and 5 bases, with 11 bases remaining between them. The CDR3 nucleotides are TGTGCCAGCAGCTCCGTTGGAGCGGAGACCCAGTACTTC. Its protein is CASSSVGAETQYF.